A selection of T cell receptor beta chains follows, all from one sample in a study of T cells in Graves' hyperthyroidism and ophthalmopathy. Each CDR3 protein gets one entry after TCRdb re-called the multiplex PCR reads with MiXCR. The repertoire holds around 400,000 distinct CDR3 sequences, with approximately 25% as singletons. Sequencing was done on a sample of blood. Source of these receptors: a man aged 45-60 years with Graves' hyperthyroidism. CDR3s include the opening cysteine and the closing phenylalanine or tryptophan. A D gene is named only where the DNA matches it firmly. Size is omitted from some rows. Given values are once, few, many or a class for expanded clones.

d_gene: .; j_gene: TRBJ1-1; v_gene: TRBV7-8; abundance: .; CDR3nt: TGTGCCAGCAGCGTACAGGGATATGAAGCTTTCTTT; CDR3aa: CASSVQGYEAFF
d_gene: .; j_gene: TRBJ2-3; v_gene: TRBV11-3; abundance: .; CDR3nt: TGTGCCAGCACCGGAAGGGACATACTGGATACGCAGTATTTT; CDR3aa: CASTGRDILDTQYF
d_gene: TRBD1; j_gene: TRBJ2-2; v_gene: TRBV6-1; abundance: many; CDR3nt: TGTGCCAGCAGGGAAGGGACAGGAAACACCGGGGAGCTGTTTTTT; CDR3aa: CASREGTGNTGELFF
d_gene: .; j_gene: TRBJ2-7; v_gene: TRBV11-2; abundance: many; CDR3nt: TGTGCCAGCAGCTCCCCCCAGGGGTCCTACGAGCAGTACTTC; CDR3aa: CASSSPQGSYEQYF
d_gene: TRBD1; j_gene: TRBJ2-3; v_gene: TRBV7-3; abundance: many; CDR3nt: TGTGCCAGCAGCCCAGGGGGAAGCACAGATACGCAGTATTTT; CDR3aa: CASSPGGSTDTQYF
d_gene: TRBD1; j_gene: TRBJ1-2; v_gene: TRBV28; abundance: few; CDR3nt: TGTGCCAGCAGTTCACCAGACAGGGATGGCTACACCTTC; CDR3aa: CASSSPDRDGYTF
d_gene: .; j_gene: TRBJ2-7; v_gene: TRBV4-2; abundance: few; CDR3nt: TGTGCCAGCAGCCAACTCTCAGGGGGGTTCTACGAGCAGTACTTC; CDR3aa: CASSQLSGGFYEQYF
d_gene: TRBD2; j_gene: TRBJ2-3; v_gene: TRBV28; abundance: many; CDR3nt: TGTGCCAGCAGCTCCGCTAGCGGAGTCTCGGATACGCAGTATTTT; CDR3aa: CASSSASGVSDTQYF
d_gene: .; j_gene: TRBJ2-7; v_gene: TRBV29-1; abundance: .; CDR3nt: TGCAGCGTTGAAGTCTACCAGACCTACGAGCAGTACTTC; CDR3aa: CSVEVYQTYEQYF
d_gene: .; j_gene: TRBJ1-4; v_gene: TRBV3-1; abundance: .; CDR3nt: TGTGCCAGCGGAAGGTGGGGGGATGAAAAACTGTTTTTT; CDR3aa: CASGRWGDEKLFF
d_gene: TRBD2; j_gene: TRBJ2-3; v_gene: TRBV19; abundance: .; CDR3nt: TGTGCCAGTAGTCGGAGCGGGAGGGTGGATACGCAGTATTTT; CDR3aa: CASSRSGRVDTQYF
d_gene: .; j_gene: TRBJ2-2; v_gene: TRBV9; abundance: .; CDR3nt: TGTGCCAGCAGCGTATTTCACAGGTTTCCAGGGGAGCTGTTTTTT; CDR3aa: CASSVFHRFPGELFF
d_gene: TRBD2; j_gene: TRBJ2-1; v_gene: TRBV20-1; abundance: few; CDR3nt: TGCAGTGTCACGCCTCCGGGACTAGCTAGGGATGAGCAGTTCTTC; CDR3aa: CSVTPPGLARDEQFF
d_gene: TRBD2; j_gene: TRBJ2-7; v_gene: TRBV27; abundance: many; CDR3nt: TGTGCCAGCAGTTTTTCGGCTAGCGGGACCTACGAGCAGTACTTC; CDR3aa: CASSFSASGTYEQYF
d_gene: TRBD2; j_gene: TRBJ2-3; v_gene: TRBV7-3; abundance: once; CDR3nt: TGTGCCAGCAGCTTAACGTTTACTAGCGGGACAGATACGCAGTATTTT; CDR3aa: CASSLTFTSGTDTQYF
d_gene: TRBD1; j_gene: TRBJ1-1; v_gene: TRBV7-2; abundance: .; CDR3nt: TGTGCCAGCAGCTCAGACAGGGGCGCTGAAGCTTTCTTT; CDR3aa: CASSSDRGAEAFF
d_gene: TRBD2; j_gene: TRBJ2-5; v_gene: TRBV11-3; abundance: few; CDR3nt: TGTGCCAGCAGCGTAGATATCAGCGGGACGGCCCAAGAGACCCAGTACTTC; CDR3aa: CASSVDISGTAQETQYF
d_gene: TRBD2; j_gene: TRBJ2-1; v_gene: TRBV30; abundance: .; CDR3nt: TGTGCCCGGACGGAGACTAGCGGGAGCTCCTACAATGAGCAGTTCTTC; CDR3aa: CARTETSGSSYNEQFF
d_gene: .; j_gene: TRBJ2-7; v_gene: TRBV19; abundance: .; CDR3nt: TGTGCCAGTAGTATAACGGGGGACAGCAACTACGAGCAGTACTTC; CDR3aa: CASSITGDSNYEQYF
d_gene: .; j_gene: TRBJ1-3; v_gene: TRBV11-3; abundance: few; CDR3nt: TGTGCCAGCAGCTTAAAAGGGGATAGCACCATATATTTT; CDR3aa: CASSLKGDSTIYF
d_gene: .; j_gene: TRBJ1-1; v_gene: TRBV27; abundance: many; CDR3nt: TGTGCCAGCAGTATGGTCCTCGACACTGAAGCTTTCTTT; CDR3aa: CASSMVLDTEAFF
d_gene: .; j_gene: TRBJ1-5; v_gene: TRBV6-1; abundance: few; CDR3nt: TGTGCCAGCAGTCTGAGAGCCTGGGACAATCAGCCCCAGCATTTT; CDR3aa: CASSLRAWDNQPQHF
d_gene: TRBD2; j_gene: TRBJ2-2; v_gene: TRBV3-1; abundance: .; CDR3nt: TGTGCCAGCAGACCCAGCGGGATTAACACCGGGGAGCTGTTTTTT; CDR3aa: CASRPSGINTGELFF
d_gene: .; j_gene: TRBJ1-1; v_gene: TRBV3-1; abundance: few; CDR3nt: TGTGCCAGCAGCTGGGGGGGGGCTAGTACTGAAGCTTTCTTT; CDR3aa: CASSWGGASTEAFF
d_gene: TRBD2; j_gene: TRBJ2-5; v_gene: TRBV2; abundance: many; CDR3nt: TGTGCCAGCAGCGGGACTAGCTCTGAGACCCAGTACTTC; CDR3aa: CASSGTSSETQYF
d_gene: TRBD2; j_gene: TRBJ2-5; v_gene: TRBV11-3; abundance: few; CDR3nt: TGTGCCAGCAGCAAGGGACTAGCGGGAGGGCCGTTGGGAGAGACCCAGTACTTC; CDR3aa: CASSKGLAGGPLGETQYF
d_gene: .; j_gene: TRBJ2-7; v_gene: TRBV7-9; abundance: many; CDR3nt: TGTGCCAGCAGCTCCCGGGACTTGAGCTCCTACGAGCAGTACTTC; CDR3aa: CASSSRDLSSYEQYF
d_gene: TRBD1; j_gene: TRBJ2-1; v_gene: TRBV28; abundance: many; CDR3nt: TGTGCCAGCAGTTTCTCTACAGGGGGGAATGAGCAGTTCTTC; CDR3aa: CASSFSTGGNEQFF
d_gene: TRBD1; j_gene: TRBJ2-7; v_gene: TRBV20-1; abundance: .; CDR3nt: TGCAGTGCTAGAGGGGTGAGGGACAGTACGCTCTACGAGCAGTACTTC; CDR3aa: CSARGVRDSTLYEQYF
d_gene: TRBD2; j_gene: TRBJ2-5; v_gene: TRBV30; abundance: .; CDR3nt: TGTGCCTGGAGTGTTATAGCGGGAGATGAGACCCAGTACTTC; CDR3aa: CAWSVIAGDETQYF
d_gene: .; j_gene: TRBJ1-1; v_gene: TRBV5-1; abundance: .; CDR3nt: TGCGCCAGCAGCCCGCGGATACAGGGAACGAACACTGAAGCTTTCTTT; CDR3aa: CASSPRIQGTNTEAFF
d_gene: .; j_gene: TRBJ2-2; v_gene: TRBV19; abundance: .; CDR3nt: TGTGCCAGTAGTTTAGGACGATCCACCGGGGAGCTGTTTTTT; CDR3aa: CASSLGRSTGELFF